Presented here are 4 T cell receptor beta chains from one specimen sequenced in a study of T cells after somatic rescue of genetic block (dated by TCRdb to between 2020 and 2021). Library method: the immunoSEQ multiplex PCR assay. The clones in this table, taken by TCRdb from immuneACCESS, are in-frame only. Not every clone is retained; where verified, under half of the shortfall comes from an unresolved V gene, and the cause of the rest is unknown. The sample data list some 14,000 clones, and less than 85% of these were observed just once. The ten largest clones represent 25% to 35% of the sample. Sequences were obtained from peripheral blood mononuclear cells (PBMCs). The source of these receptors is a man between 18 and 29 years old.

This clone appeared once. The chain recombines TRBV9 with TRBJ2-5, with 10 positions matching TRBD1. The germline gives CDR1 SGDLS, CDR2 YYNGEE. CDR3 length equals 16 residues. V dropped 3 bases and J dropped 3; count of bases not matched to a gene: 8. The CDR3 DNA sequence: TGTGCCAGCAGCGCCCGGGACAGGGGAACCAAAGAGACCCAGTACTTC. Its protein is CASSARDRGTKETQYF.

The chain recombines TRBV28 with TRBJ2-7; 7 bases match TRBD2. The CDR3 is 15 residues long. Germline assignment: CDR1 MDHEN and CDR2 SYDVKM. V shed 6 bases and J 3 bases; nucleotides not matched to a gene: 11. The CDR3 region has the DNA TGTGCCAGCAGGACACAAAGGGGAGGGATCTACGAGCAGTACTTC. Translated: CASRTQRGGIYEQYF.

The sample holds a few counts of this clone. This chain connects TRBV21-1 to TRBJ2-7; the table's TRBD2 call for D was not verified on the DNA. TRBV21-1 represents a pseudogene. The CDR3 is 15 amino acids. For the CDR3, the DNA is TGTGCCAGCAGCAACGCCCGAGACTGCCCCTACGAGCAGTACTTC. Translating gives CASSNARDCPYEQYF.

CDR3 DNA sequence: TGCGCCAGCAGCTTTGACAGGACCTATAATTCACCCCTCCACTTT. The encoded protein is CASSFDRTYNSPLHF. The genes are TRBV5-1 and TRBJ1-6; TRBD1 might be the D (6 bases). Trimming cost V 2 bases and J 2 bases, with 8 bases left between them. The germline V gene has CDR1 SGHRS and CDR2 YFSETQ. This CDR3 has 15 amino acids.